This T cell receptor beta chain appears in the sequencing data of a study of control samples from healthy donors and cancer patients. Clones were read by immunoSEQ multiplex PCR, and TCRdb kept only the in-frame ones, dropping some. The sample comprises 150,000 to 200,000 clones, around 88% of which are singletons, and over 4% rests with the top ten. This CDR3 spans 13 amino acids. V lost 3 bases and J lost 5; bases outside the gene matches: 5. The V gene's germline CDR1 is SQVTM and CDR2 ANQGSEA. The clonotype originates from a woman in her twenties or thirties in good health. The sequencing sample was made of blood. This sequence joins TRBV29-1 and TRBJ1-2, with TRBD1 matching over 8 bases. The CDR3 loop reads CSVDQGARYGYTF. The CDR3 region has the DNA TGCAGCGTTGACCAGGGGGCGCGATATGGCTACACCTTC.